The 19 T cell receptor beta chains reported below all come from one sample, sequenced in a study of early T cells in non-severe SARS-CoV-2 infection. TCRdb analysed the 5' RACE reads with MiXCR anew, one entry per CDR3 protein. The sample lists tens of thousands of distinct CDR3 sequences, about 10% seen once, with just over 4.5% in the top ten. Sequenced material: whole blood. These receptor sequences come from an adult who was a healthcare worker with PCR-confirmed SARS-CoV-2 infection or an uninfected control (not recorded which).

Ten or more counts support this clonotype. The chain carries TRBV5-4 and TRBJ2-5; TRBD2 matches at 7 bases. The V gene end was trimmed by 0 bases and the J gene end by 4 bases; junction bases not matched to a gene: 6. The germline V gene encodes CDR1 SGHNT and CDR2 YYREEE (reference sequence). This CDR3 contains 15 residues. The CDR3 DNA reads TGTGCCAGCAGCTTGGCACGGGGGGTCGGAGAGACCCAGTACTTC. It translates to CASSLARGVGETQYF.

This clonotype was picked up many times. This chain connects TRBV12-3 or TRBV12-4 to TRBJ1-1; D unclear. V lost 1 base and J 4 bases, leaving 10 bases between the germline ends. CDR3 length: 14 residues. This CDR3 reads CASSLGAVGTEAFF. CDR3 nucleotides: TGTGCCAGCAGTTTAGGCGCGGTGGGCACTGAAGCTTTCTTT.

This clonotype was seen many times. The genes are TRBV5-1 and TRBJ2-1; 9 bases line up with TRBD2. Losses at the gene ends were 4 bases for V and 8 bases for J; bases not matched to a gene: 4. Germline values: CDR1 SGHRS, CDR2 YFSETQ. This CDR3 region has 13 residues. As DNA, the CDR3 is TGCGCCAGCAGCCAGGGACTAGCACATGAGCAGTTCTTC. This encodes CASSQGLAHEQFF. Full variable domain (outside the CDR3, taken from reference TRBV5-1 and TRBJ2-1): KAGVTQTPRYLIKTRGQQVTLSCSPISGHRSVSWYQQTPGQGLQFLFEYFSETQRNKGNFPGRFSGRQFSNSRSEMNVSTLELGDSALYLCASSQGLAHEQFFGPGTRLTVL.

This clonotype was seen repeatedly, ten times or more. The chain joins TRBV7-9 to TRBJ2-5; either TRBD1 or TRBD2 may supply D (5 bases each). The CDR3 consists of 16 residues. The V end was cut by 3 bases, the J end by 4 bases, with 18 bases between. Germline assignment: CDR1 SEHNR and CDR2 FQNEAQ (reference sequence). CDR3 DNA sequence: TGTGCCAGCAGCTTGAGTCGGGGCAGGTTGGGAGAGACCCAGTACTTC. Its translation: CASSLSRGRLGETQYF.

This clonotype was seen many times. The rearrangement joins TRBV11-3 to TRBJ2-3; perhaps D is TRBD1 or TRBD2 (6 bases each). V gave up 3 bases and J gave up 2 bases, with 12 bases separating them. This CDR3 region has 15 residues. CDR1 and CDR2 from the germline V gene are SGHNT and YENEEA. CDR3 bases: TGTGCCAGCAGCTTTGGGGGGCGGAACACAGATACGCAGTATTTT. The encoded protein is CASSFGGRNTDTQYF. The variable domain in full, with the rest retrieved from reference TRBV11-3 and TRBJ2-3, is EAGVVQSPRYKIIEKKQPVAFWCNPISGHNTLYWYLQNLGQGPELLIRYENEEAVDDSQLPKDRFSAERLKGVDSTLKIQPAELGDSAVYLCASSFGGRNTDTQYFGPGTRLTVL.

This clonotype was seen repeatedly, ten times or more. This chain uses TRBV7-2 with TRBJ2-5, with D perhaps TRBD2 (7 bases). The CDR3 loop spans 14 amino acids. Germline CDR1 and CDR2: SGHTA and FQGNSA. Trimming pared 1 base from V and 5 bases from J, leaving 11 bases between. The CDR3: CASSLGGGSETQYF. The CDR3 nucleotides are TGTGCCAGCAGCTTAGGGGGGGGCTCGGAGACCCAGTACTTC.

V gene TRBV7-2 combines with J gene TRBJ2-3, with D uncertain. V was cut by 1 base and J by 7 bases, with 12 bases left in between. The CDR3 has 14 residues. Germline CDR1 reads SGHTA; CDR2 reads FQGNSA. CDR3 amino acids: CASSLEILTNTQYF. In DNA form, the CDR3 reads TGTGCCAGCAGCTTAGAGATTTTAACAAATACGCAGTATTTT.

The chain uses TRBV6-4 and TRBJ2-5; no firm D call. Trimming took off 4 bases at V and 3 bases at J, with 9 bases between the two ends. This CDR3 region has 13 residues. Germline V gene lookup returns CDR1 MRHNA and CDR2 SNTAGT. CDR3 protein: CASSAGPKETQYF. The CDR3 nucleotides read TGTGCCAGCAGTGCCGGGCCTAAAGAGACCCAGTACTTC.

A few counts support this clonotype. The gene calls are TRBV4-1 and TRBJ1-1; the D is unclear. The CDR3 has 15 residues. Germline values: CDR1 MGHRA, CDR2 YSYEKL. With 0 bases removed from V and 1 base from J, the gap between germline ends came to 9 bases. The CDR3 nucleotides are TGCGCCAGCAGCCAAGATGAAGGCAGGAACACTGAAGCTTTCTTT. Protein sequence: CASSQDEGRNTEAFF.

This clonotype has at least ten counts. V usage is TRBV7-2 and J usage is TRBJ2-3; TRBD2 matches 14 bases. The CDR3 runs 18 residues. Germline values: CDR1 SGHTA, CDR2 FQGNSA. The trim removed 8 bases at V and 5 bases at J, leaving 15 bases unmatched. The CDR3 DNA follows: TGTGCCAGCGGGACGCGTTCTGGACTAGCGGGAGGTGGAGATACGCAGTATTTT. It translates to CASGTRSGLAGGGDTQYF.

This clonotype was seen just once. The chain employs TRBV20-1 and TRBJ2-3; TRBD2 agrees at 7 bases. The CDR3 loop spans 15 amino acids. Germline CDR1 reads DFQATT; CDR2 reads SNEGSKA (reference sequence). The ends lost 0 bases at V and 5 bases at J; junction bases unmatched: 8. In DNA form, the CDR3 reads TGCAGTGCTAGAGATTTAGCGGGTGATTTAGATACGCAGTATTTT. Its protein is CSARDLAGDLDTQYF.

The J gene is TRBJ1-1, the V gene TRBV6-1, with 7 bases fitting TRBD1. There are 13 residues in the CDR3. V gave up 4 bases and J gave up 4 bases; unmatched junction bases: 3. Germline assignment: CDR1 MNHNS and CDR2 SASEGT. CDR3 amino acids: CASSAAGGTEAFF. CDR3 bases: TGTGCCAGCAGTGCCGCAGGGGGCACTGAAGCTTTCTTT.

This clonotype was picked up many times. The rearrangement links TRBV12-3 or TRBV12-4 to TRBJ2-7, with 9 bases lining up with TRBD1. Trimming cost V 5 bases and J 1 base; bases outside gene matches: 12. The length of the CDR3 is 17 residues. The CDR3 sequence: CASSLTGGGPPSYEQYF. The CDR3 DNA reads TGTGCCAGCAGTCTCACAGGGGGCGGGCCTCCTTCCTACGAGCAGTACTTC.

In this sample, this clonotype turned up many times. The chain recombines TRBV29-1 with TRBJ2-1, with D perhaps matching TRBD1 or TRBD2 (5 bases each). Looked up from germline, CDR1 is SQVTM and CDR2 is ANQGSEA. V was clipped by 4 bases and J by 12 bases, with 7 bases between them. This CDR3 has 9 residues. This chain's CDR3 is CSVGGVQFF. The CDR3, as DNA: TGCAGCGTTGGAGGGGTGCAGTTCTTC.

This clonotype was found a few times. CDR3 protein: CSARDTRTGREKLFF. The CDR3 DNA follows: TGCAGTGCTAGAGATACCCGGACAGGGAGGGAAAAACTGTTTTTT. The chain uses TRBV20-1 and TRBJ1-4; the match to TRBD1 covers 8 bases. The V gene end was trimmed by 0 bases and the J gene end by 8 bases; junction bases not matched to a gene: 8. The CDR3 runs to 15 residues. The germline V gene has CDR1 DFQATT and CDR2 SNEGSKA (reference sequence).

This clonotype is labeled medium-sized. The genes are TRBV7-9 and TRBJ1-2, with TRBD1 matching over 7 bases. There are 14 residues in the CDR3. V lost 1 base to trimming and J lost 5 bases; unmatched junction nucleotides: 4. Germline V gives CDR1 SEHNR, CDR2 FQNEAQ (reference sequence). CDR3 sequence reads: CASSLGDSAYGYTF. The CDR3 DNA sequence: TGTGCCAGCAGCTTAGGGGACAGTGCATATGGCTACACCTTC.

This clonotype occurred many times. The chain has TRBV29-1 and TRBJ2-7; D ambiguous. The CDR3 extends over 13 amino acids. The germline V gene encodes CDR1 SQVTM and CDR2 ANQGSEA. Trimming shortened V by 4 bases and J by 0 bases, and 10 bases separated the two germline ends. The CDR3 DNA is TGCAGCGTTGCTACAGCTAGCTCCTACGAGCAGTACTTC. It specifies CSVATASSYEQYF.

This clonotype ranks as medium-sized. The chain recombines TRBV29-1 with TRBJ1-3, with a tentative D call TRBD1 (5 bases). Looked up from germline, CDR1 is SQVTM and CDR2 is ANQGSEA. V shed 2 bases and J shed 2 bases, with 10 bases lying between them. The CDR3 consists of 14 residues. The CDR3 sequence is CSVELGGPGNTIYF. The CDR3 region has the DNA TGCAGCGTTGAACTGGGGGGACCTGGAAACACCATATATTTT.

This clonotype was observed at least ten times. J is TRBJ2-2 and V is TRBV9; D might be TRBD1 (6 bases). Trimming took off 2 bases at V and 0 bases at J, with 8 bases between the two ends. Germline V gene sequence: CDR1 SGDLS, CDR2 YYNGEE. The length of the CDR3 is 15 residues. The CDR3 spells CASSVRGTNTGELFF. The CDR3 DNA reads as TGTGCCAGCAGCGTCAGGGGAACGAACACCGGGGAGCTGTTTTTT.